The next 17 T cell receptor beta chains were all read from a single sample in a study of blood T cell repertoires in COVID-19. Data came from immunoSEQ multiplex PCR; TCRdb stores just in-frame clones and leaves some out. Counted here are 150,000 to 200,000 clones, 90% occurring once; the ten biggest clones make up around 0.63%. The sequenced sample consisted of peripheral blood. These receptors all come from a man aged 45-65 years with acute or convalescent COVID-19.

The chain recombines TRBV9 with TRBJ2-2; D remains ambiguous. The CDR3 has 14 residues. Germline CDR1 and CDR2: SGDLS and YYNGEE. The V gene lost 3 bases and the J gene lost 2 bases, with 8 bases spanning the gap. CDR3 sequence reads: CASSERQNTGELFF. CDR3 coding DNA: TGTGCCAGCAGCGAAAGACAAAACACCGGGGAGCTGTTTTTT.

This chain uses TRBV6-5 with TRBJ1-1; TRBD1 might be the D (6 bases). The CDR3 sequence is 14 residues long. CDR1 is MNHEY, CDR2 SVGAGI, per germline. V was shortened by 4 bases and J by 2 bases, with 11 bases between the two germline ends. In nucleotides, the CDR3 is TGTGCCAGCAGTTTTTACAGGGAAAACACTGAAGCTTTCTTT. It specifies CASSFYRENTEAFF.

The chain couples TRBV28 to TRBJ1-5; D gene uncertain. In germline, CDR1 is MDHEN, CDR2 SYDVKM. V lost 1 base to trimming and J lost 2 bases, with 18 bases between them. CDR3 length equals 18 residues. In DNA, the CDR3 is TGTGCCAGCAGTTTATTCGGTCCGCGGGGTGCTGGCAATCAGCCCCAGCATTTT. Its protein is CASSLFGPRGAGNQPQHF.

V is TRBV3-1 (or the pseudogene TRBV3-2) and J is TRBJ2-3; 12 positions agree with TRBD2. Germline V gives CDR1 LGHDT, CDR2 YNNKEL (reference sequence). J gave up 8 bases and V 3 bases, and 12 bases lay outside the gene matches. The CDR3 totals 17 residues. This CDR3 is CASSHETSGGTRRTQYF. The CDR3, as DNA: TGTGCCAGCAGCCACGAAACTAGCGGGGGGACCCGGCGTACGCAGTATTTT.

This chain's CDR3 is CASSAYGGTSFYTQYF. Here the CDR3 DNA reads TGCGCCAGCAGTGCCTACGGAGGGACTAGTTTCTATACGCAGTATTTT. V is TRBV10-2 and J is TRBJ2-3, with 8 bases identical to TRBD2. Trimming cost V 4 bases and J 7 bases; bases outside gene matches: 13. The CDR3 has 16 residues. CDR1 WSHSY and CDR2 SAAADI come from the germline V gene.

This clone was recorded a few times. This chain uses TRBV5-1 with TRBJ2-2, with D possibly TRBD2 on 7 matching bases. V was pared by 5 bases and J by 0 bases, with 17 bases between. Germline CDR1 and CDR2: SGHRS and YFSETQ. The CDR3 extends over 17 amino acids. CDR3 region: CASRRGLERANTGELFF. DNA for the CDR3: TGCGCCAGCAGGCGGGGGCTCGAGAGGGCGAACACCGGGGAGCTGTTTTTT.

The chain employs TRBV18 and TRBJ2-5; 8 bases map to TRBD1. The CDR3 contains 15 residues. The V segment lost 5 bases and the J segment 5 bases; nucleotides outside the gene matches: 10. Germline-derived CDR1 and CDR2 are KGHSH and LQKENI. The chain's CDR3 is CASSTQRTGQETQYF. In nucleotides, the CDR3 is TGTGCCAGCTCAACCCAACGGACAGGGCAGGAGACCCAGTACTTC.

The gene calls are TRBV10-1 and TRBJ1-4, with TRBD1 identical over 12 bases. This CDR3 is 15 amino acids long. V lost 6 bases and J lost 7; bases outside the gene matches: 6. Germline CDR1 is WNHNN and CDR2 is SYGVQD (reference sequence). The CDR3 protein is CASRTRDRGLEKLFF. CDR3 coding DNA: TGCGCCAGCAGAACCCGGGACAGGGGGCTTGAAAAACTGTTTTTT.

The chain is built from TRBV7-9 and TRBJ1-2, with D possibly TRBD1 on 6 matching bases. The CDR3 has 14 residues. The germline V gene encodes CDR1 SEHNR and CDR2 FQNEAQ (reference sequence). The V gene lost 2 bases and the J gene lost 4 bases, with 11 bases spanning the gap. The CDR3 protein is CASSLTDRVYGYTF. The CDR3 nucleotides are TGTGCCAGCAGCTTAACGGACAGAGTCTATGGCTACACCTTC.

The V call is TRBV6-5, the J call TRBJ1-5, with 12 positions matching TRBD1. CDR3 length equals 13 residues. The germline V gene encodes CDR1 MNHEY and CDR2 SVGAGI. The ends lost 10 bases at V and 6 bases at J; junction bases unmatched: 4. The CDR3 nucleotides read TGTGCCACTCGGGACAGGGGGCTTCAGCCCCAGCATTTT. This codes for CATRDRGLQPQHF.

This clone was seen just once. The rearrangement links TRBV29-1 to TRBJ1-2; D is ambiguous. The CDR3 totals 15 residues. V lost 5 bases and J lost 0, with 16 bases in between. The germline V gene has CDR1 SQVTM and CDR2 ANQGSEA. CDR3 protein: CSVRYGSRANYGYTF. The DNA for the CDR3 is TGCAGCGTTAGGTACGGGAGCCGGGCTAACTATGGCTACACCTTC.

The chain combines TRBV28 with TRBJ1-1; D is ambiguous. The germline V gene has CDR1 MDHEN and CDR2 SYDVKM. The length of the CDR3 is 12 residues. V lost 1 base and J lost 6, with 6 bases in between. CDR3 nucleotides: TGTGCCAGCAGTTTATCCCCCTCTGAAGCTTTCTTT. The encoded protein is CASSLSPSEAFF.

The gene calls are TRBV28 and TRBJ1-2; 10 bases align to TRBD1. Germline V CDR1 and CDR2: MDHEN, SYDVKM. The CDR3 has 14 residues. CDR3 DNA sequence: TGTGCTGCATCCTCGGGACAGGGGTCTTACGGCTACACCTTC. Translation: CAASSGQGSYGYTF.

This clone was seen only a few times. This rearrangement joins TRBV7-9 to TRBJ2-7; D gene uncertain. The CDR3 is 13 amino acids. Germline lookup yields CDR1 SEHNR and CDR2 FQNEAQ (reference sequence). With 3 bases removed from V and 1 base from J, the gap between germline ends came to 7 bases. The DNA of the CDR3 is TGTGCCAGCAGCTTGACACTTTCCTACGAGCAGTACTTC. It encodes CASSLTLSYEQYF.

The chain links TRBV7-9 to TRBJ2-7; 7 bases fit TRBD1. CDR1 and CDR2 (germline): SEHNR, FQNEAQ (reference sequence). The CDR3 has 14 amino acids. The junction had 7 bases not matched to a gene; V was cut back by 5 bases and J by 3 bases. The CDR3 DNA reads as TGTGCCAGCAGCGGGACAGAATTAGACTACGAGCAGTACTTC. Amino acid sequence: CASSGTELDYEQYF.

CDR3 region: CASSYFGGPSSYEQYF. CDR3 DNA: TGTGCCAGCAGCTACTTCGGGGGTCCTAGCTCCTACGAGCAGTACTTC. This chain connects TRBV13 to TRBJ2-7; D might be TRBD2 (6 bases). Trimming cost V 4 bases and J 0 bases, with 16 bases left between them. Germline lookup yields CDR1 PRHDT and CDR2 FYEKMQ (reference sequence). This CDR3 is built from 16 residues.

The chain combines TRBV6-7 with TRBJ1-2; no clear D gene. TRBV6-7 is classed as an ORF, of uncertain function. The CDR3 has 14 residues. V lost 2 bases, J lost 7 bases, and 14 bases lay in between. The CDR3 loop reads CASSYQTTEGGYTF. The CDR3 region has the DNA TGTGCCAGCAGTTACCAGACGACTGAGGGTGGCTACACCTTC.